Below, 32 T cell receptor beta chains from the same sample are listed, as sequenced in a study of PD-1 blockade in classical Hodgkin lymphoma. The time point was: cycle 4 day 1 (C4D1), after 6 weeks of nivolumab. Exposure to brentuximab vedotin varied, and each patient had relapsed following autologous stem cell transplantation. Magnetic negative selection, applied to thawed PBMCs, was used to isolate the CD8+ T cells. Generated by immunoSEQ multiplex PCR, the TCRdb table keeps only in-frame clones and is missing some. Of 12,000 or so clones listed, 70% to 90% are singletons. Sequencing was performed on CD8+ T cells from blood, taken before the fourth cycle of nivolumab. These receptors were obtained from a human donor with classical Hodgkin lymphoma. The donor label of this sample is uncertain.

The chain couples TRBV2 to TRBJ2-7; D remains ambiguous. Trimming took off 3 bases at V and 0 bases at J, with 15 bases between the two ends. The germline CDR1 and CDR2 sequences are SNHLY and FYNNEI. The CDR3 has 16 residues. This CDR3 is CASSDAKVRLSYEQYF. CDR3 DNA: TGTGCCAGCAGTGACGCGAAGGTGAGGCTCTCCTACGAGCAGTACTTC.

This clone was observed once. The gene calls are TRBV5-6 and TRBJ2-1; maybe TRBD2 (5 bases). Germline V CDR1 and CDR2: SGHDT, YYEEEE. V was cut by 2 bases and J by 13 bases, with 25 bases left in between. CDR3 length: 16 amino acids. The CDR3 spells CASSLRPLLVSYPQFF. DNA for the CDR3: TGTGCCAGCAGCTTACGACCCCTACTAGTGTCCTACCCCCAGTTCTTC.

The chain has TRBV5-1 and TRBJ1-1; D unclear. The CDR3 sequence is 18 residues long. Germline V gene data show CDR1 as SGHRS and CDR2 as YFSETQ. V dropped 4 bases and J dropped 6 bases, with 28 bases sitting between them. In nucleotides, the CDR3 is TGCGCCAGCAGCCATCATCGGCAGCCCCGCTCGCTGGTCTCTGAAGCTTTCTTT. Translated, it gives CASSHHRQPRSLVSEAFF.

The genes are TRBV11-2 and TRBJ2-1, with D unresolved. The CDR3 has 16 amino acids. Trimming pared 0 bases from V and 0 bases from J, leaving 9 bases between. Germline assignment: CDR1 SGHAT and CDR2 FQNNGV. The CDR3 DNA reads TGTGCCAGCAGCTTAGACTTCAGGATCTCCTACAATGAGCAGTTCTTC. It translates to CASSLDFRISYNEQFF.

The chain carries TRBV9 and TRBJ1-2, with a possible D match to TRBD1 (6 bases). The V gene lost 0 bases and the J gene lost 7 bases, with 13 bases spanning the gap. Per germline, CDR1 SGDLS and CDR2 YYNGEE. The CDR3 is 14 amino acids. Written as DNA, the CDR3 is TGTGCCAGCAGCGTAGGGGACAACTACTCTGGCTACACCTTC. It yields the protein CASSVGDNYSGYTF.

The V and J genes are TRBV7-6 and TRBJ1-1, with D unresolved. This CDR3 region has 11 residues. Trimming removed 5 bases from V and 5 bases from J, with 6 bases in between. Germline loops: CDR1 SGHVS, CDR2 FNYEAQ. CDR3 protein: CASSAGTEAFF. The CDR3 nucleotides read TGTGCCAGCAGCGCTGGGACTGAAGCTTTCTTT.

V and J are TRBV7-8 and TRBJ2-4, with 9 bases fitting TRBD1. CDR1 is SGHVS and CDR2 is FQNEAQ in the germline V gene. There are 16 residues in the CDR3. V shed 4 bases, J shed 5 bases, and the junction held 9 bases outside the gene matches. CDR3 region: CASSSGTGKVENIQYF. The CDR3 nucleotides read TGTGCCAGCAGCTCAGGGACAGGGAAGGTCGAAAACATTCAGTACTTC.

This CDR3 is CAWSVMGWEKLFF. As DNA, the CDR3 is TGTGCCTGGAGTGTAATGGGATGGGAAAAACTGTTTTTT. V gene TRBV30 combines with J gene TRBJ1-4; D ambiguous. The CDR3 contains 13 residues. Trimming left V 0 bases short and J 8 bases short, with 10 bases between. CDR1 and CDR2 (germline): GTSNPN, SVGIG (reference sequence).

A single count supports this clone. This rearrangement joins TRBV30 to TRBJ2-3; 9 nucleotides align to TRBD2. The CDR3 is 16 residues long. The V segment lost 1 base and the J segment 8 bases; nucleotides outside the gene matches: 13. CDR1 is GTSNPN, CDR2 SVGIG, per germline (reference sequence). The CDR3 protein is CAWSGTAGGRQATQYF. The CDR3 nucleotides read TGTGCCTGGAGTGGGACCGCGGGAGGGCGACAAGCTACGCAGTATTTT.

The CDR3 loop is CASSLQGTEAFF. The CDR3 DNA is TGCGCCAGCAGCTTGCAGGGGACTGAAGCTTTCTTT. The genes are TRBV5-1 and TRBJ1-1, with TRBD1 as a possible D gene (6 bases). Germline CDR1 SGHRS, CDR2 YFSETQ. The CDR3 runs 12 residues. V was cut by 1 base and J by 5 bases, with 6 bases left in between.

The rearrangement uses TRBV29-1 and TRBJ2-7; TRBD1 agrees at 9 bases. This CDR3 region has 15 residues. CDR1 is SQVTM and CDR2 is ANQGSEA in the germline V gene. With 1 base clipped from V and 1 base from J, the junction kept 5 bases outside the gene matches. The CDR3 sequence is CSVEGSGTGSYEQYF. The CDR3 DNA is TGCAGCGTTGAAGGTTCCGGGACAGGGTCCTACGAGCAGTACTTC.

The CDR3 DNA reads TGTGCCAGCAGCCCTGGAACGTCCAGCACAGATACGCAGTATTTT. It is translated as CASSPGTSSTDTQYF. The chain carries TRBV2 and TRBJ2-3; D ambiguous. Germline loops: CDR1 SNHLY, CDR2 FYNNEI. Trimming stripped 6 bases from V and 0 bases from J, with 13 bases between. This CDR3 has 15 residues.

The chain is built from TRBV7-6 and TRBJ1-4; D is unclear. Trimming left V 3 bases short and J 0 bases short, with 8 bases between. From germline, CDR1 is SGHVS and CDR2 FNYEAQ. The CDR3 contains 15 residues. Written as DNA, the CDR3 is TGTGCCAGCAGCTTGAGCGGATCAACTAATGAAAAACTGTTTTTT. Translated, it gives CASSLSGSTNEKLFF.

This clone was seen only once. The chain links TRBV29-1 to TRBJ2-6; D remains unclear. Germline assignment: CDR1 SQVTM and CDR2 ANQGSEA. Trimming removed 5 bases from V and 0 bases from J, with 14 bases in between. This CDR3 has 16 residues. CDR3 protein: CSVPESGDSGANVLTF. CDR3 coding DNA: TGCAGCGTTCCGGAGTCAGGAGACTCTGGGGCCAACGTCCTGACTTTC.

The chain uses TRBV10-1 and TRBJ2-1; D remains ambiguous. V lost 4 bases and J 1 base, leaving 5 bases between the germline ends. Germline loops: CDR1 WNHNN, CDR2 SYGVQD (reference sequence). CDR3 length: 13 residues. CDR3 protein: CASSGMSYNEQFF. The CDR3, as DNA: TGCGCCAGCAGTGGCATGTCCTACAATGAGCAGTTCTTC.

The chain employs TRBV7-9 and TRBJ2-7; D possibly uses TRBD1 or TRBD2 (5 bases each). This CDR3 has 15 residues. Germline V gene data show CDR1 as SEHNR and CDR2 as FQNEAQ (reference sequence). V was shortened by 4 bases and J by 4 bases, with 17 bases between the two germline ends. In DNA, the CDR3 is TGTGCCAGCAGCTCCTCCGGGGACCTAAGATACGAGCAGTACTTC. Translation gives CASSSSGDLRYEQYF.

This sequence joins TRBV2 and TRBJ2-3, with D hard to call. From germline, CDR1 is SNHLY and CDR2 FYNNEI. The CDR3 covers 12 residues. Deletions cut 6 bases from V and 2 bases from J, with 6 bases between. CDR3 sequence reads: CASRRFTDTQYF. The CDR3 region has the DNA TGTGCCAGCAGGCGGTTCACAGATACGCAGTATTTT.

The chain links TRBV5-8 to TRBJ2-7; D perhaps matches TRBD1 (6 bases). V shed 2 bases and J shed 2 bases, with 17 bases lying between them. The length of the CDR3 is 16 residues. CDR1 is SGHTS and CDR2 is YDEGEE in the germline V gene. CDR3 in amino acids: CASSLLTGTLAYEQYF. The CDR3 DNA sequence: TGTGCCAGCAGCTTATTAACAGGGACCCTCGCCTACGAGCAGTACTTC.

This clone was detected once. This chain connects TRBV7-9 to TRBJ2-1; 7 bases match TRBD1. CDR1 and CDR2 from the germline V gene are SEHNR and FQNEAQ (reference sequence). CDR3 length equals 13 residues. J lost 7 bases, V lost 5 bases, and 5 bases had no gene match. The CDR3 protein is CASSPGTVNEQFF. The CDR3 bases are TGTGCCAGCAGCCCTGGGACAGTAAATGAGCAGTTCTTC.

This chain joins TRBV4-1 and TRBJ2-1, with 10 bases fitting TRBD2. J was trimmed by 4 bases and V by 0 bases; bases with no gene match: 6. The CDR3 spans 17 residues. Germline V CDR1 and CDR2: MGHRA, YSYEKL. The CDR3 coding sequence is TGCGCCAGCAGCCAAGATGAGGTACTAGCGGGATACAATGAGCAGTTCTTC. This encodes CASSQDEVLAGYNEQFF.

This clone was observed a few times. The chain is built from TRBV11-2 and TRBJ2-7; tentatively, D is TRBD2 (5 bases). The CDR3 is 12 amino acids. The germline V gene has CDR1 SGHAT and CDR2 FQNNGV. The ends were cut back, 0 bases at V and 7 bases at J, with 7 bases in the middle. Here the CDR3 DNA reads TGTGCCAGCAGCTTAGAAGCGGTGGAGCAGTACTTC. This sequence encodes CASSLEAVEQYF.

The rearrangement links TRBV25-1 to TRBJ1-5, with TRBD1 matching 7 bases. The germline V gene encodes CDR1 MGHDK and CDR2 SYGVNS. The ends lost 7 bases at V and 0 bases at J; junction bases unmatched: 9. CDR3 length: 16 residues. CDR3 sequence: CASTPTGDHSNQPQHF. The DNA of the CDR3 is TGTGCCAGCACTCCCACAGGGGACCATAGCAATCAGCCCCAGCATTTT.

This clone showed up just once. J is TRBJ2-1 and V is TRBV7-2; no reliable D call. The CDR3 has 12 residues. The germline CDR1 and CDR2 sequences are SGHTA and FQGNSA. V gave up 5 bases and J gave up 9 bases, with 11 bases separating them. CDR3 in amino acids: CASSGPGPEQFF. The DNA for the CDR3 is TGTGCCAGCAGCGGACCGGGTCCTGAGCAGTTCTTC.

The CDR3 DNA sequence: TGTGCCAGCAGCCAGGCAGATACGCAGTATTTT. Translation gives CASSQADTQYF. The chain is built from TRBV14 and TRBJ2-3; D gene ambiguous. Germline values: CDR1 SGHDN, CDR2 FVKESK. The CDR3 runs to 11 residues. V gave up 3 bases and J gave up 4 bases, with 2 bases separating them.

The chain is built from TRBV19 and TRBJ1-1; 10 bases align to TRBD1. This CDR3 has 15 residues. CDR1 is LNHDA, CDR2 SQIVND, per germline (reference sequence). After removal of 4 bases from V and 6 bases from J, the junction contained 8 bases not matched to a gene. The DNA of the CDR3 is TGTGCCAGTAGTACCAGACAGGGGGCATGGCCTGAAGCTTTCTTT. Translating gives CASSTRQGAWPEAFF.

The chain uses TRBV29-1 and TRBJ2-2; D is undetermined. The length of the CDR3 is 11 residues. With 1 base removed from V and 5 bases from J, the gap between germline ends came to 2 bases. CDR1 and CDR2 (germline): SQVTM, ANQGSEA. For the CDR3, the DNA is TGCAGCGTTGAAGTAACCGGGGAGCTGTTTTTT. Its protein is CSVEVTGELFF.

This clone was seen only a few times. V is TRBV6-1 and J is TRBJ1-5; no firm D call. Germline CDR1 and CDR2: MNHNS and SASEGT. Trimming removed 1 base at V and 4 bases at J, with 11 bases between. The CDR3 loop spans 15 amino acids. CDR3 region: CASSEVALQNQPQHF. The CDR3 nucleotides read TGTGCCAGCAGTGAAGTAGCTCTCCAAAATCAGCCCCAGCATTTT.

The chain is built from TRBV19 and TRBJ2-3; no reliable D call. Germline CDR1 reads LNHDA; CDR2 reads SQIVND (reference sequence). Trimming cost V 5 bases and J 6 bases, with 9 bases left between them. The CDR3 spans 12 residues. CDR3 sequence (DNA): TGTGCCAGTAGTTCCACTGGGGATACGCAGTATTTT. It encodes CASSSTGDTQYF. Full variable domain (rest looked up from reference TRBV19 and TRBJ2-3): DGGITQSPKYLFRKEGQNVTLSCEQNLNHDAMYWYRQDPGQGLRLIYYSQIVNDFQKGDIAEGYSVSREKKESFPLTVTSAQKNPTAFYLCASSSTGDTQYFGPGTRLTVL.

The chain joins TRBV4-3 to TRBJ2-3; 12 positions agree with TRBD2. Trimming at V came to 1 base and at J to 0 bases, leaving 5 bases not matched to a gene. The CDR3 is made up of 18 amino acids. In germline, CDR1 is LGHNA, CDR2 YSLEER. The CDR3 coding sequence is TGCGCCAGCAGCCAAGGGACTAGCGGGATTACTAGCACAGATACGCAGTATTTT. Translated: CASSQGTSGITSTDTQYF.

The rearrangement uses TRBV29-1 and TRBJ2-3; TRBD1 aligns across 8 bases. Germline loops: CDR1 SQVTM, CDR2 ANQGSEA. The CDR3 spans 15 residues. Unmatched junction bases numbered 8, after V lost 4 bases and J lost 2 bases. The CDR3 here is CSVVMDRVLTDTQYF. The CDR3, as DNA: TGCAGCGTTGTAATGGACAGGGTACTCACAGATACGCAGTATTTT.

This chain uses TRBV4-1 with TRBJ2-1, with 10 bases that match TRBD2. After removal of 0 bases from V and 4 bases from J, the junction contained 3 bases not matched to a gene. The germline V gene has CDR1 MGHRA and CDR2 YSYEKL. This CDR3 comprises 16 residues. As DNA, the CDR3 is TGCGCCAGCAGCCAAGAAGGGACTAGCGATTACAATGAGCAGTTCTTC. It translates to CASSQEGTSDYNEQFF.

This clone was seen only a few times. The V call is TRBV6-1, the J call TRBJ1-5; D might be TRBD1 (5 bases). CDR1 is MNHNS and CDR2 is SASEGT in the germline V gene. This CDR3 has 15 residues. Trimming left V 1 base short and J 2 bases short, with 9 bases between. CDR3: CASSEVMGGNQPQHF. In DNA form, the CDR3 reads TGTGCCAGCAGTGAAGTTATGGGGGGCAATCAGCCCCAGCATTTT.